These 2 T cell receptor beta chains were sequenced from one sample in a study of blood T cell repertoires in COVID-19. Measured with immunoSEQ multiplex PCR; TCRdb has only the in-frame clones, and not every one. Of 350,000 or so clones detected, around four fifths appear once; the ten largest clones hold almost 3%. Specimen: peripheral blood. These receptors all stem from a man younger than 45 with active or convalescent COVID-19.

The chain links TRBV19 to TRBJ2-3; 7 nucleotides align to TRBD1. Trimming removed 3 bases from V and 5 bases from J; junction bases left unmatched: 5. The CDR3 covers 14 residues. Germline V CDR1 and CDR2: LNHDA, SQIVND (reference sequence). Here the CDR3 reads CASSMGQGVDTQYF. Written as DNA, the CDR3 is TGTGCCAGTAGTATGGGGCAGGGGGTAGATACGCAGTATTTT.

This rearrangement joins TRBV7-8 to TRBJ2-7; 11 nucleotides align to TRBD1. Germline V lookup: CDR1 SGHVS, CDR2 FQNEAQ. The CDR3 spans 15 residues. V was clipped by 4 bases and J by 7 bases; unmatched bases: 9. The CDR3: CASSSPGQGAGEQYF. The CDR3 region has the DNA TGTGCCAGCAGCTCACCTGGACAGGGGGCGGGTGAGCAGTACTTC.